These 23 T cell receptor beta chains share one sample of origin, sequenced in a study of T cell repertoires in cytomegalovirus infection. These receptors' targets are unknown. TCRdb re-analysed the reads in MiXCR, keeping a single row per CDR3 protein. This table has about 130,000 distinct CDR3 sequences, more than 20% appearing once. The sequencing sample was made of PBMCs, sequenced either directly or after in vitro stimulation (not recorded which). The source is a human donor in good health (CMV status not recorded). Some clones in this sample may be carry-over from other donors' samples.

J is TRBJ2-1 and V is TRBV7-2; a weak D match, TRBD2 (6 bases). V dropped 4 bases and J dropped 4 bases, with 14 bases sitting between them. Germline V CDR1 and CDR2: SGHTA, FQGNSA. The CDR3 is made up of 15 amino acids. The CDR3 loop reads CASSYGTGRYNEQFF. The DNA of the CDR3 is TGTGCCAGCAGCTACGGGACTGGAAGATACAATGAGCAGTTCTTC.

The rearrangement joins TRBV4-3 to TRBJ1-1, with a tentative D call TRBD1 (5 bases). V dropped 3 bases and J dropped 1 base, with 9 bases sitting between them. There are 14 residues in the CDR3. The germline CDR1 and CDR2 sequences are LGHNA and YSLEER. The CDR3 sequence: CASSQETANTEAFF. The CDR3 DNA follows: TGCGCCAGCAGCCAGGAGACAGCGAACACTGAAGCTTTCTTT.

This clonotype was detected many times. The V gene is TRBV20-1, the J gene TRBJ2-7, with 9 positions matching TRBD2. The CDR3 consists of 16 residues. CDR1 is DFQATT and CDR2 is SNEGSKA in the germline V gene (reference sequence). The V gene end was trimmed by 4 bases and the J gene end by 4 bases; junction bases not matched to a gene: 14. CDR3 coding DNA: TGCAGTGCTATAGGACTAGCGCAAAAAGTCCGTTACGAGCAGTACTTC. Protein sequence: CSAIGLAQKVRYEQYF.

In its sample, this clonotype was seen many times. V usage is TRBV7-9 and J usage is TRBJ2-1, with 7 bases matching TRBD1. The CDR3 loop spans 12 amino acids. Germline V gives CDR1 SEHNR, CDR2 FQNEAQ (reference sequence). Unmatched junction bases numbered 4, after V lost 5 bases and J lost 9 bases. The CDR3 protein is CASSLGQSEQFF. CDR3 DNA sequence: TGTGCCAGCAGCCTGGGACAGAGTGAGCAGTTCTTC.

This clonotype was observed a handful of times. The CDR3: CASSGGDRGSLRAEAFF. The CDR3 DNA is TGTGCCAGCAGCGGCGGAGACAGGGGTTCCTTAAGGGCTGAAGCTTTCTTT. The chain couples TRBV9 to TRBJ1-1, with 8 nucleotides matching TRBD1. This CDR3 contains 17 residues. Germline assignment: CDR1 SGDLS and CDR2 YYNGEE. The trim removed 3 bases at V and 6 bases at J, leaving 16 bases unmatched.

The chain links TRBV20-1 to TRBJ2-1; TRBD2 agrees at 15 bases. The CDR3 is 14 amino acids. Trimming cost V 4 bases and J 10 bases; bases outside gene matches: 5. Germline V gene lookup returns CDR1 DFQATT and CDR2 SNEGSKA (reference sequence). The CDR3 spells CSAMTGTSGREQFF. In DNA form, the CDR3 reads TGCAGTGCTATGACCGGGACTAGCGGGAGGGAGCAGTTCTTC.

This clonotype was counted a few times. The chain carries TRBV6-2 or TRBV6-3 and TRBJ1-5, with TRBD1 matching over 10 bases. The V gene's germline CDR1 is MNHEY and CDR2 SVGEGT. V dropped 2 bases and J dropped 1; count of bases not matched to a gene: 8. The CDR3 is 18 amino acids. The CDR3 DNA is TGTGCCAGCAGTTACAGGCGACAGGGGGCGCGGAGCAATCAGCCCCAGCATTTT. It codes for CASSYRRQGARSNQPQHF.

This clonotype occurred many times. J is TRBJ2-7 and V is TRBV6-5; 7 bases line up with TRBD1. Per the germline V gene, CDR1 is MNHEY and CDR2 is SVGAGI. Trimming removed 3 bases from V and 2 bases from J; junction bases left unmatched: 4. CDR3 length: 14 residues. CDR3 protein: CASSYYRGAYEQYF. Here the CDR3 DNA reads TGTGCCAGCAGTTATTACAGGGGCGCCTACGAGCAGTACTTC.

This chain joins TRBV5-4 and TRBJ2-5; 10 bases are shared with TRBD1. Germline values: CDR1 SGHNT, CDR2 YYREEE (reference sequence). V was clipped by 1 base and J by 5 bases; unmatched bases: 5. The CDR3 is made up of 15 amino acids. CDR3 DNA: TGTGCCAGCAGCTTGTTCGGGACAGGGGATGAGACCCAGTACTTC. Protein sequence: CASSLFGTGDETQYF. Looking up the rest from reference TRBV5-4 and TRBJ2-5 gives the full variable domain: ETGVTQSPTHLIKTRGQQVTLRCSSQSGHNTVSWYQQALGQGPQFIFQYYREEENGRGNFPPRFSGLQFPNYSSELNVNALELDDSALYLCASSLFGTGDETQYFGPGTRLLVL.

This clonotype has only one observation. The chain joins TRBV29-1 to TRBJ1-2; 12 bases are a match to TRBD1. Germline CDR1 reads SQVTM; CDR2 reads ANQGSEA. The J segment lost 7 bases and the V segment lost 7 bases, leaving 10 bases of the junction unmatched. This CDR3 has 14 residues. CDR3 in amino acids: CSAGPGQGASGYTF. For the CDR3, the DNA is TGCAGCGCGGGGCCGGGACAGGGGGCCTCTGGCTACACCTTC.

The V call is TRBV7-2, the J call TRBJ1-3; the D gene is possibly TRBD1 (6 bases). V was shortened by 5 bases and J by 4 bases, with 9 bases between the two germline ends. The CDR3 contains 13 residues. CDR1 is SGHTA, CDR2 FQGNSA, per germline. CDR3 sequence: CASSQQGGNTIYF. The CDR3 region has the DNA TGTGCCAGCAGCCAGCAGGGGGGAAACACCATATATTTT.

This clonotype occurred many times. The chain joins TRBV19 to TRBJ1-2; D is undetermined. The V end lost 9 bases, the J end lost 2 bases, and 19 bases lay between the germline ends. The CDR3 loop spans 15 amino acids. Germline V gives CDR1 LNHDA, CDR2 SQIVND (reference sequence). This CDR3 is CASNSREGPNYGYTF. The DNA of the CDR3 is TGTGCCAGCAACTCCCGAGAAGGTCCCAACTATGGCTACACCTTC.

The genes are TRBV5-4 and TRBJ1-2; D might be TRBD1 (5 bases). V was cut by 2 bases and J by 8 bases, with 16 bases left in between. The CDR3 totals 14 residues. Germline CDR1 is SGHNT and CDR2 is YYREEE (reference sequence). The CDR3 coding sequence is TGTGCCAGCAGCTTCGGCTACGGGGGGGAGGGCTACACCTTC. It encodes CASSFGYGGEGYTF.

The V call is TRBV28, the J call TRBJ2-4; TRBD2 matches 8 bases. The germline CDR1 and CDR2 sequences are MDHEN and SYDVKM. Trimming at V came to 9 bases and at J to 7 bases, leaving 17 bases not matched to a gene. This CDR3 has 16 residues. Here the CDR3 reads CASKMLAGTTPNIQYF. The DNA for the CDR3 is TGTGCCAGTAAGATGTTAGCGGGGACCACCCCCAACATTCAGTACTTC.

The chain recombines TRBV7-9 with TRBJ2-7; 10 bases are a match to TRBD2. The length of the CDR3 is 16 residues. CDR1 is SEHNR and CDR2 is FQNEAQ in the germline V gene (reference sequence). J was trimmed by 3 bases and V by 4 bases; bases with no gene match: 9. The CDR3 DNA reads TGTGCCAGCAGCTCCACTACTAGCGGGGATTACTACGAGCAGTACTTC. Its translation: CASSSTTSGDYYEQYF.

The rearrangement uses TRBV20-1 and TRBJ2-5, with 9 bases that match TRBD2. The CDR3 totals 13 residues. Germline CDR1 reads DFQATT; CDR2 reads SNEGSKA (reference sequence). V was clipped by 8 bases and J by 6 bases; unmatched bases: 10. CDR3 coding DNA: TGCAGTACAATAGCGGGAGAGGCGAAGACCCAGTACTTC. It is translated as CSTIAGEAKTQYF.

The gene calls are TRBV12-3 or TRBV12-4 and TRBJ2-2; weak D call: TRBD2 (6 bases). The germline V and J ends were trimmed by 5 bases and 5 bases, with 12 bases remaining between them. CDR3 length: 14 amino acids. The CDR3 DNA reads as TGTGCCAGCAGTCGCCTTGGGAGGACCGGGGAGCTGTTTTTT. Its protein product is CASSRLGRTGELFF.

This clonotype was seen ten or more times. V usage is TRBV7-8 and J usage is TRBJ2-7; D gene uncertain. Trimming shortened V by 0 bases and J by 5 bases, and 14 bases separated the two germline ends. Germline assignment: CDR1 SGHVS and CDR2 FQNEAQ. The CDR3 length is 15 residues. CDR3 nucleotides: TGTGCCAGCAGCTTAGCGTTTAACGGGTACAACGAGCAGTACGTC. This encodes CASSLAFNGYNEQYV.

This clonotype has more than one count but fewer than ten. The chain carries TRBV7-9 and TRBJ2-5, with D tentatively TRBD2 (6 bases). The V and J ends lost 3 bases and 5 bases respectively, with 16 bases between them. CDR3 length: 15 residues. CDR1 SEHNR and CDR2 FQNEAQ come from the germline V gene (reference sequence). The CDR3 protein is CASSFPEGRSETQYF. The CDR3 DNA is TGTGCCAGCAGCTTTCCGGAGGGCCGGTCCGAGACCCAGTACTTC.

This clonotype has ten or more counts. This rearrangement joins TRBV7-2 to TRBJ2-1; TRBD2 agrees at 9 bases. The CDR3 covers 15 residues. Germline assignment: CDR1 SGHTA and CDR2 FQGNSA. Germline trimming cut 6 bases from V and 3 bases from J; bases unmatched to any gene: 6. The CDR3 bases are TGTGCCAGCAGTTACGCGACTAGCGGCTACAATGAGCAGTTCTTC. Encoded protein: CASSYATSGYNEQFF.

There are many counts of this clonotype. The chain links TRBV7-8 to TRBJ1-1, with 9 bases fitting TRBD1. CDR1 is SGHVS and CDR2 is FQNEAQ in the germline V gene. The CDR3 has 16 residues. The V segment lost 2 bases and the J segment 1 base; nucleotides outside the gene matches: 5. DNA of the CDR3: TGTGCCAGCAGCTTAAAGGGGGGACAGGGGAACACTGAAGCTTTCTTT. This gives the protein CASSLKGGQGNTEAFF.

This chain connects TRBV7-8 to TRBJ2-2; TRBD2 matches at 9 bases. After removal of 6 bases from V and 2 bases from J, the junction contained 7 bases not matched to a gene. Germline assignment: CDR1 SGHVS and CDR2 FQNEAQ. This CDR3 is built from 16 residues. This chain's CDR3 is CASRLTGTSNTGELFF. In DNA form, the CDR3 reads TGTGCCAGCAGGCTTACCGGGACTAGCAACACCGGGGAGCTGTTTTTT.

This clonotype was counted ten times or more. The gene calls are TRBV2 and TRBJ2-1; TRBD2 matches at 14 bases. Germline V lookup: CDR1 SNHLY, CDR2 FYNNEI. The CDR3 extends over 16 amino acids. The V gene end was trimmed by 5 bases and the J gene end by 9 bases; junction bases not matched to a gene: 9. CDR3 DNA sequence: TGTGCCAGCAGTCCCCAGCCGACTAGCGGGAGGGGTGAGCAGTTCTTC. Translation gives CASSPQPTSGRGEQFF. Looking up the rest from reference TRBV2 and TRBJ2-1 gives the full variable domain: EPEVTQTPSHQVTQMGQEVILRCVPISNHLYFYWYRQILGQKVEFLVSFYNNEISEKSEIFDDQFSVERPDGSNFTLKIRSTKLEDSAMYFCASSPQPTSGRGEQFFGPGTRLTVL.